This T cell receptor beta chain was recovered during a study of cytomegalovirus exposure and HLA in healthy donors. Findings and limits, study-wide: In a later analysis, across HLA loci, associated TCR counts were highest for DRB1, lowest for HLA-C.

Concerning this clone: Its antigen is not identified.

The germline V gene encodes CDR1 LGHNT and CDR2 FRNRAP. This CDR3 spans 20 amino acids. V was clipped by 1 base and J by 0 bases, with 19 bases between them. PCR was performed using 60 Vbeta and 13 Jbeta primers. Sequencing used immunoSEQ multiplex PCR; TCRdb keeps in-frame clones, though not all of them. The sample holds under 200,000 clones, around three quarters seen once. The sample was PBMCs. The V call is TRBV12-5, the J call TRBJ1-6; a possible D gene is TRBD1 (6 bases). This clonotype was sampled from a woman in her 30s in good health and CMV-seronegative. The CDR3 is CASGLALTSDSPSYNSPLHF. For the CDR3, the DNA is TGTGCTAGTGGTTTGGCTTTAACATCGGACAGTCCCTCCTATAATTCACCCCTCCACTTT.